The sequence of this T cell receptor beta chain was determined in a study of radiotherapy plus CTLA-4 blockade in lung cancer. The method was immunoSEQ multiplex PCR; TCRdb's version includes in-frame clones alone and lacks a portion of them. Found here are about 38,000 clones, 70% to 75% of them singletons; the top ten hold 8% to 9%. V lost 5 bases, J lost 5 bases, and 5 bases stayed unmatched. CDR1 and CDR2 from the germline V gene are SGHRS and YFSETQ. The CDR3 contains 15 residues. On this clone: Antigen unknown.

General observations from the study: Radiotherapy was combined with ipilimumab, and tumor-derived TCR clones then expanded in blood.

The chain joins TRBV5-1 to TRBJ2-2; 11 bases fit TRBD1. The sequence was obtained from a human donor with non-small cell lung cancer who had stable disease on radiotherapy plus ipilimumab. Specimen: peripheral blood, collected from a patient treated with radiotherapy plus ipilimumab. CDR3 DNA sequence: TGCGCCAGCAGACCCGGGACAGGGGGAACCGGGGAGCTGTTTTTT. It encodes CASRPGTGGTGELFF.